A single sample is the source of the 30 T cell receptor beta chains below, sequenced in a study of cytomegalovirus exposure and HLA in healthy donors. PCR was performed using 60 Vbeta and 13 Jbeta primers. The table came from immunoSEQ multiplex PCR; TCRdb's copy has only in-frame clones and leaves some out. The table shows more than 110,000 clones, with less than 85% occurring only once. Source material: PBMCs. Every receptor here comes from a woman between 45 and 60 years old in good health and CMV-seropositive.

The rearrangement uses TRBV29-1 and TRBJ2-2, with TRBD1 identical over 7 bases. The CDR3 covers 13 residues. J gave up 2 bases and V 7 bases, and 4 bases lay outside the gene matches. The germline CDR1 and CDR2 sequences are SQVTM and ANQGSEA. CDR3 protein: CSGGQINTGELFF. In DNA, the CDR3 is TGCAGCGGGGGACAGATAAACACCGGGGAGCTGTTTTTT.

The gene calls are TRBV4-3 and TRBJ1-6; maybe TRBD1 (5 bases). V lost 0 bases to trimming and J lost 10 bases, with 7 bases between them. The CDR3 has 13 residues. Germline values: CDR1 LGHNA, CDR2 YSLEER. This CDR3 is CASSQDKGSPLHF. The CDR3 DNA reads TGCGCCAGCAGCCAAGATAAGGGGTCACCCCTCCACTTT.

The V gene is TRBV18, the J gene TRBJ2-1; 11 nucleotides align to TRBD1. Trimming at V came to 2 bases and at J to 6 bases, leaving 0 bases not matched to a gene. Germline CDR1 and CDR2: KGHSH and LQKENI. The CDR3 extends over 14 amino acids. The CDR3 bases are TGTGCCAGCTCACCAGGGACAGGGGGCAATGAGCAGTTCTTC. Translated, it gives CASSPGTGGNEQFF.

The chain uses TRBV28 and TRBJ2-5, with unresolved D. V lost 2 bases and J lost 2, with 9 bases in between. CDR1 is MDHEN, CDR2 SYDVKM, per germline. The CDR3 extends over 14 amino acids. CDR3 amino acids: CASSLGGAQETQYF. In nucleotides, the CDR3 is TGTGCCAGCAGTTTAGGTGGTGCGCAAGAGACCCAGTACTTC.

The rearrangement links TRBV4-1 to TRBJ1-4; D is unresolved. The CDR3 runs to 16 residues. V lost 1 base to trimming and J lost 8 bases, with 17 bases between them. Germline CDR1 reads MGHRA; CDR2 reads YSYEKL. Here the CDR3 reads CASSQGFSGIGEKLFF. The CDR3 nucleotides are TGCGCCAGCAGCCAAGGGTTTTCGGGGATTGGGGAAAAACTGTTTTTT.

DNA for the CDR3: TGTGCCAGCAGCCAAGGGTACACTAGCGGTAGTAGCACAGATACGCAGTATTTT. As protein: CASSQGYTSGSSTDTQYF. The chain employs TRBV4-2 and TRBJ2-3; 8 nucleotides match TRBD2. Germline CDR1 LGHNA, CDR2 YNFKEQ. J was trimmed by 0 bases and V by 1 base; bases with no gene match: 9. This CDR3 contains 18 residues.

The chain recombines TRBV11-2 with TRBJ1-4, with D tentatively TRBD1 (5 bases). V was clipped by 0 bases and J by 7 bases, with 12 bases between them. Germline loops: CDR1 SGHAT, CDR2 FQNNGV. There are 15 residues in the CDR3. The CDR3 loop is CASSLDQGLSEKLFF. In nucleotides, the CDR3 is TGTGCCAGCAGCTTAGATCAGGGTTTAAGTGAAAAACTGTTTTTT.

V gene TRBV6-5 combines with J gene TRBJ2-5; TRBD2 matches at 12 bases. Losses at the gene ends were 4 bases for V and 5 bases for J; bases not matched to a gene: 8. CDR3 size: 16 residues. Looked up from germline, CDR1 is MNHEY and CDR2 is SVGAGI. DNA of the CDR3: TGTGCCAGCAGTTCACTAGCGGGGGGATTCCGCGAGACCCAGTACTTC. Amino acid sequence: CASSSLAGGFRETQYF.

The rearrangement links TRBV27 to TRBJ1-6; D might be TRBD1 (5 bases). Germline V lookup: CDR1 MNHEY, CDR2 SMNVEV (reference sequence). This CDR3 has 15 amino acids. The ends were cut back, 6 bases at V and 6 bases at J, with 15 bases in the middle. The CDR3 sequence: CASSLLRDFNSPLHF. The CDR3 region has the DNA TGTGCCAGCAGCTTACTAAGGGACTTTAATTCACCCCTCCACTTT.

The rearrangement links TRBV28 to TRBJ2-7; TRBD2 aligns across 11 bases. Germline V lookup: CDR1 MDHEN, CDR2 SYDVKM. This CDR3 has 17 amino acids. Trimming removed 5 bases from V and 1 base from J; junction bases left unmatched: 10. The CDR3 sequence: CASSPAPGTSGSYEQYF. DNA of the CDR3: TGTGCCAGCAGTCCCGCCCCCGGGACTAGCGGTTCCTACGAGCAGTACTTC.

This clone was observed many times. The chain uses TRBV4-1 and TRBJ1-5, with D possibly being TRBD1 (6 bases). The germline V gene encodes CDR1 MGHRA and CDR2 YSYEKL. This CDR3 has 14 residues. The V and J ends lost 3 bases and 9 bases respectively, with 15 bases between them. CDR3 protein: CASSQDRVILPQHF. The CDR3 DNA follows: TGCGCCAGCAGCCAGGACAGAGTTATCTTGCCCCAGCATTTT.

The chain carries TRBV7-9 and TRBJ1-3; D call uncertain. Germline lookup yields CDR1 SEHNR and CDR2 FQNEAQ (reference sequence). V shed 1 base and J shed 0 bases, with 4 bases lying between them. The CDR3 consists of 14 residues. Here the CDR3 reads CASSLDLSGNTIYF. The CDR3 region has the DNA TGTGCCAGCAGCTTAGATCTCTCTGGAAACACCATATATTTT.

The V call is TRBV7-8, the J call TRBJ2-2; a weak D match, TRBD2 (6 bases). The CDR3 sequence is 15 residues long. Germline V gene lookup returns CDR1 SGHVS and CDR2 FQNEAQ. V dropped 3 bases and J dropped 1 base, with 9 bases sitting between them. CDR3 DNA sequence: TGTGCCAGCAGCTTTCGACTAGTGAACACCGGGGAGCTGTTTTTT. Residues: CASSFRLVNTGELFF.

J is TRBJ1-4 and V is TRBV18; TRBD1 matches 8 bases. V was clipped by 4 bases and J by 5 bases; unmatched bases: 9. The germline V gene encodes CDR1 KGHSH and CDR2 LQKENI. The CDR3 spans 16 residues. CDR3 amino acids: CASSLLTGEGNEKLFF. CDR3 nucleotides: TGTGCCAGCTCACTGCTGACAGGGGAGGGGAATGAAAAACTGTTTTTT.

The gene calls are TRBV10-3 and TRBJ2-3; 11 positions agree with TRBD1. The CDR3 is 14 amino acids. J was trimmed by 4 bases and V by 6 bases; bases with no gene match: 3. The V gene's germline CDR1 is ENHRY and CDR2 SYGVKD. The CDR3 DNA follows: TGTGCCATCAGCGGGACAGGGGGGGCAGATACGCAGTATTTT. Its translation is CAISGTGGADTQYF.

V is TRBV27 and J is TRBJ1-6; tentative D call: TRBD1 (6 bases). Germline V gene data show CDR1 as MNHEY and CDR2 as SMNVEV (reference sequence). CDR3 length: 14 amino acids. Trimming shortened V by 3 bases and J by 5 bases, and 8 bases separated the two germline ends. CDR3 nucleotides: TGTGCCAGCAGTTTCAGGGGCCATAATTCACCCCTCCACTTT. It translates to CASSFRGHNSPLHF.

This clone was counted a single time. The chain recombines TRBV6-1 with TRBJ1-2; 7 nucleotides match TRBD1. The CDR3 runs 13 residues. The germline V gene has CDR1 MNHNS and CDR2 SASEGT. V was pared by 3 bases and J by 11 bases, with 9 bases of the junction left unmatched. CDR3 in amino acids: CASSDRDRGWYTF. CDR3 nucleotide sequence: TGTGCCAGCAGTGATAGGGACAGAGGTTGGTACACCTTC.

This clone was counted a single time. The chain has TRBV28 and TRBJ2-3, with TRBD2 matching 8 bases. The length of the CDR3 is 16 residues. CDR1 is MDHEN and CDR2 is SYDVKM in the germline V gene. J gave up 2 bases and V 6 bases, and 10 bases lay outside the gene matches. In DNA, the CDR3 is TGTGCCAGCAGAGGCGGCTTACTAGCGGCCACAGATACGCAGTATTTT. This sequence encodes CASRGGLLAATDTQYF.

J is TRBJ1-2 and V is TRBV7-3; 10 bases align to TRBD1. Germline trimming cut 5 bases from V and 6 bases from J; bases unmatched to any gene: 9. The CDR3 sequence is 15 residues long. Germline V CDR1 and CDR2: SGHTA, FQGTGA. The CDR3 DNA reads TGTGCCAGCAGCCCCCGGGACAGGGGATCGGATGGCTACACCTTC. Translation: CASSPRDRGSDGYTF.

J is TRBJ1-1 and V is TRBV4-1, with no clear D. V was pared by 0 bases and J by 1 base, with 9 bases between. Germline assignment: CDR1 MGHRA and CDR2 YSYEKL. This CDR3 contains 15 residues. In DNA form, the CDR3 reads TGCGCCAGCAGCCAAGAGGGTGAGGCGAACACTGAAGCTTTCTTT. Protein: CASSQEGEANTEAFF.

The chain carries TRBV7-2 and TRBJ2-1, with 7 bases fitting TRBD2. This CDR3 spans 15 amino acids. J lost 4 bases, V lost 5 bases, and 8 bases had no gene match. The germline V gene has CDR1 SGHTA and CDR2 FQGNSA. CDR3 loop: CASSPGLVSYNEQFF. The CDR3, as DNA: TGTGCCAGCAGCCCCGGACTAGTTTCATACAATGAGCAGTTCTTC. The variable domain in full, with the rest retrieved from reference TRBV7-2 and TRBJ2-1, is GAGVSQSPSNKVTEKGKDVELRCDPISGHTALYWYRQSLGQGLEFLIYFQGNSAPDKSGLPSDRFSAERTGGSVSTLTIQRTQQEDSAVYLCASSPGLVSYNEQFFGPGTRLTVL.

The chain has TRBV4-3 and TRBJ2-2, with 7 bases identical to TRBD2. The J segment lost 5 bases and the V segment lost 0 bases, leaving 12 bases of the junction unmatched. The CDR3 consists of 18 residues. In germline, CDR1 is LGHNA, CDR2 YSLEER. The CDR3: CASSQEGLESENTGELFF. Written as DNA, the CDR3 is TGCGCCAGCAGCCAAGAAGGACTAGAATCTGAGAATACCGGGGAGCTGTTTTTT.

The rearrangement links TRBV6-6 to TRBJ2-7; TRBD1 matches 7 bases. The CDR3 runs 14 residues. Trimming removed 2 bases from V and 5 bases from J; junction bases left unmatched: 6. Germline V gene lookup returns CDR1 MNHNY and CDR2 SVGAGI (reference sequence). The DNA for the CDR3 is TGTGCCAGCAGTTACCCTACACAGGGGAACGAGCAGTACTTC. This gives the protein CASSYPTQGNEQYF.

The chain carries TRBV6-5 and TRBJ2-2, with a tentative D call TRBD1 (6 bases). Looked up from germline, CDR1 is MNHEY and CDR2 is SVGAGI. CDR3 length: 13 residues. Trimming took off 8 bases at V and 3 bases at J, with 10 bases between the two ends. Here the CDR3 DNA reads TGTGCCAGCCTTTCAGGGGACACCGGGGAGCTGTTTTTT. This gives the protein CASLSGDTGELFF.

The chain couples TRBV10-1 to TRBJ1-5; TRBD1 matches 9 bases. The CDR3 is 17 amino acids. V dropped 2 bases and J dropped 7; count of bases not matched to a gene: 12. Germline CDR1 reads WNHNN; CDR2 reads SYGVQD (reference sequence). The CDR3 spells CASSEAGQGRNRQPQHF. The CDR3 DNA reads as TGCGCCAGCAGTGAGGCCGGACAGGGGAGGAATCGACAGCCCCAGCATTTT.

In nucleotides, the CDR3 is TGTGCCAGCAGCGCGCGGACAGTCCGAACCCCGAACACTGAAGCTTTCTTT. Protein sequence: CASSARTVRTPNTEAFF. This chain connects TRBV7-8 to TRBJ1-1, with D perhaps matching TRBD1 (6 bases). CDR3 length: 17 residues. Germline V gene data show CDR1 as SGHVS and CDR2 as FQNEAQ. Trimming took 5 bases from V and 1 from J, leaving 20 bases between them.

This chain uses TRBV30 with TRBJ1-5; no clear D gene. Trimming left V 0 bases short and J 5 bases short, with 11 bases between. This CDR3 has 14 residues. In germline, CDR1 is GTSNPN, CDR2 SVGIG (reference sequence). Written as DNA, the CDR3 is TGTGCCTGGAGTGTAAGAGGCCTATATCAGCCCCAGCATTTT. Protein: CAWSVRGLYQPQHF.

This clone was recorded a few times. The chain carries TRBV28 and TRBJ2-7; possible D gene TRBD1, 6 bases. V was clipped by 2 bases and J by 5 bases, with 10 bases between them. This CDR3 region has 13 residues. Germline CDR1 MDHEN, CDR2 SYDVKM. Here the CDR3 reads CASSLIQGHEQYF. CDR3 coding DNA: TGTGCCAGCAGTTTAATACAGGGACACGAGCAGTACTTC.

The chain combines TRBV7-9 with TRBJ1-1, with no clear D. The CDR3 consists of 11 residues. V was clipped by 5 bases and J by 9 bases, with 10 bases between them. The germline V gene has CDR1 SEHNR and CDR2 FQNEAQ (reference sequence). For the CDR3, the DNA is TGTGCCAGCAGCAGCGGGGAGCAAGCTTTCTTT. Encoded protein: CASSSGEQAFF.

The chain joins TRBV5-6 to TRBJ2-7; 12 bases are shared with TRBD2. The trim removed 5 bases at V and 4 bases at J, leaving 7 bases unmatched. Germline V gene lookup returns CDR1 SGHDT and CDR2 YYEEEE. The CDR3 runs to 15 residues. The chain's CDR3 is CASSPLAGGDYEQYF. In nucleotides, the CDR3 is TGTGCCAGCAGTCCGCTAGCGGGGGGGGATTACGAGCAGTACTTC.